This is a list of T cell receptor beta chains from one sample in a study of T cells after somatic rescue of genetic block. Produced via immunoSEQ multiplex PCR; TCRdb's table is partial and in-frame only. Here the sample spans 110,000 or so clones, under 95% being singletons. Sequencing was carried out using peripheral blood mononuclear cells (PBMCs). The receptors stem from a woman aged 18 to 35. Both conserved end residues are part of each CDR3. Fields, in order: J gene, V gene, CDR3 length, CDR3 protein.

J gene: TRBJ1-1
V gene: TRBV9
CDR3 length: 15
CDR3 protein: CASSSNRQKNTEAFF

J gene: TRBJ1-1
V gene: TRBV19
CDR3 length: 15
CDR3 protein: CASSREGVRVTEAFF

J gene: TRBJ2-1
V gene: TRBV7-2
CDR3 length: 15
CDR3 protein: CASSETSVSYNEQFF

J gene: TRBJ2-7
V gene: TRBV2
CDR3 length: 16
CDR3 protein: CASSGQAGGYPYEQYF

J gene: TRBJ1-5
V gene: TRBV7-8
CDR3 length: 12
CDR3 protein: CASSLSRQPQHF

J gene: TRBJ1-5
V gene: TRBV18
CDR3 length: 13
CDR3 protein: CASSTLGGQPQHF

J gene: TRBJ2-5
V gene: TRBV18
CDR3 length: 14
CDR3 protein: CASSPGQVQETQYF

J gene: TRBJ1-2
V gene: TRBV6-5
CDR3 length: 12
CDR3 protein: CASRTGNYGYTF

J gene: TRBJ2-7
V gene: TRBV6-5
CDR3 length: 15
CDR3 protein: CASSFSNQGLGEQYF

J gene: TRBJ2-3
V gene: TRBV10-3
CDR3 length: 13
CDR3 protein: CAISGGASDTQYF

J gene: TRBJ1-3
V gene: TRBV28
CDR3 length: 12
CDR3 protein: CASRTGGNTIYF

J gene: TRBJ2-7
V gene: TRBV19
CDR3 length: 16
CDR3 protein: CASSIDGSAVSYEQYF

J gene: TRBJ1-2
V gene: TRBV6-4
CDR3 length: 13
CDR3 protein: CASSPNRVGGYTF

J gene: TRBJ1-1
V gene: TRBV9
CDR3 length: 14
CDR3 protein: CASSVGVGDTEAFF

J gene: TRBJ2-7
V gene: TRBV18
CDR3 length: 13
CDR3 protein: CASSPGAPYEQYF

J gene: TRBJ1-2
V gene: TRBV5-1
CDR3 length: 13
CDR3 protein: CASRPAGPGDGVF

J gene: TRBJ1-1
V gene: TRBV6-1
CDR3 length: 16
CDR3 protein: CASSGRDRGQGTEAFF

J gene: TRBJ2-3
V gene: TRBV9
CDR3 length: 22
CDR3 protein: CASSAVGTSGGLPPPSTDTQYF

J gene: TRBJ2-1
V gene: TRBV4-3
CDR3 length: 15
CDR3 protein: CASSVLAGVNNEQFF

J gene: TRBJ1-6
V gene: TRBV6-5
CDR3 length: 15
CDR3 protein: CASSYAGQAYSPLHF

J gene: TRBJ2-2
V gene: TRBV7-6
CDR3 length: 17
CDR3 protein: CASSRRGGAGNTGELFF

J gene: TRBJ1-2
V gene: TRBV6-5
CDR3 length: 13
CDR3 protein: CASRFDSNYGYTF

J gene: TRBJ2-7
V gene: TRBV2
CDR3 length: 13
CDR3 protein: CASLGMTENEQYF

J gene: TRBJ2-1
V gene: TRBV19
CDR3 length: 13
CDR3 protein: CASTERGGNEQFF

J gene: TRBJ2-7
V gene: TRBV5-1
CDR3 length: 14
CDR3 protein: CASSLGQPPYEQYF

J gene: TRBJ2-1
V gene: TRBV7-3
CDR3 length: 14
CDR3 protein: CASTQGAENNEQFF

J gene: TRBJ1-4
V gene: TRBV30
CDR3 length: 15
CDR3 protein: CVPQGRVATNEKLFF

J gene: TRBJ2-7
V gene: TRBV19
CDR3 length: 16
CDR3 protein: CASSISRGLSPGEQYF

J gene: TRBJ2-5
V gene: TRBV7-9
CDR3 length: 13
CDR3 protein: CASRSGQQETQYF

J gene: TRBJ2-1
V gene: TRBV7-9
CDR3 length: 16
CDR3 protein: CASSLGYGGSYNEQFF

J gene: TRBJ2-3
V gene: TRBV9
CDR3 length: 16
CDR3 protein: CASSLYPGASTDTQYF

J gene: TRBJ2-7
V gene: TRBV6-5
CDR3 length: 15
CDR3 protein: CASSYTGGPHGEQYF

J gene: TRBJ1-1
V gene: TRBV9
CDR3 length: 18
CDR3 protein: CASSVERERRRVNTEAFF

J gene: TRBJ2-3
V gene: TRBV1
CDR3 length: 19
CDR3 protein: CTSSQGGLAGLRGTDTQYF

J gene: TRBJ2-7
V gene: TRBV7-2
CDR3 length: 11
CDR3 protein: CASSPAREQYF

J gene: TRBJ2-7
V gene: TRBV7-2
CDR3 length: 14
CDR3 protein: CASSISGVSYEQYF

J gene: TRBJ2-3
V gene: TRBV9
CDR3 length: 15
CDR3 protein: CASSVVAGGTDTQYF

J gene: TRBJ2-3
V gene: TRBV7-9
CDR3 length: 14
CDR3 protein: CASSDRDGTDTQYF

J gene: TRBJ1-1
V gene: TRBV18
CDR3 length: 14
CDR3 protein: CASSPGKGVVEAFF

J gene: TRBJ1-2
V gene: TRBV6-6
CDR3 length: 15
CDR3 protein: CASSYSSGANYGYTF

J gene: TRBJ1-1
V gene: TRBV5-1
CDR3 length: 14
CDR3 protein: CASSPGQRNTEAFF

J gene: TRBJ1-4
V gene: TRBV5-8
CDR3 length: 15
CDR3 protein: CASSPGGGKNEKLFF

J gene: TRBJ1-2
V gene: TRBV27
CDR3 length: 16
CDR3 protein: CASSMAWDGRAYGYTF

J gene: TRBJ1-2
V gene: TRBV7-9
CDR3 length: 13
CDR3 protein: CASSADRGTGYTF

J gene: TRBJ2-5
V gene: TRBV7-8
CDR3 length: 14
CDR3 protein: CASSARDSGETQYF